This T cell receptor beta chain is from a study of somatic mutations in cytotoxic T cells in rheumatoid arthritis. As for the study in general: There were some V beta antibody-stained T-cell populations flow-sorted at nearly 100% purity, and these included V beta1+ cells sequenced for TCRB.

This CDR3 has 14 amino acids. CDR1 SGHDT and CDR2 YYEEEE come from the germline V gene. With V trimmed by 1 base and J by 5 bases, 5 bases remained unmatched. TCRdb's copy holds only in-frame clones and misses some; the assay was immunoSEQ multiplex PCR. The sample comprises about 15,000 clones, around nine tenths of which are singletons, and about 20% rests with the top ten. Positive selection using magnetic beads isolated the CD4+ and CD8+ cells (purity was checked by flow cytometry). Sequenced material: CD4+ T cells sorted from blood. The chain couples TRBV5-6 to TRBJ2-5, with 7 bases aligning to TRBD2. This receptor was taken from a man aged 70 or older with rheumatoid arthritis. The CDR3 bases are TGTGCCAGCAGCTTGCGGGCGGGGGTGGAGACCCAGTACTTC. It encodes CASSLRAGVETQYF.